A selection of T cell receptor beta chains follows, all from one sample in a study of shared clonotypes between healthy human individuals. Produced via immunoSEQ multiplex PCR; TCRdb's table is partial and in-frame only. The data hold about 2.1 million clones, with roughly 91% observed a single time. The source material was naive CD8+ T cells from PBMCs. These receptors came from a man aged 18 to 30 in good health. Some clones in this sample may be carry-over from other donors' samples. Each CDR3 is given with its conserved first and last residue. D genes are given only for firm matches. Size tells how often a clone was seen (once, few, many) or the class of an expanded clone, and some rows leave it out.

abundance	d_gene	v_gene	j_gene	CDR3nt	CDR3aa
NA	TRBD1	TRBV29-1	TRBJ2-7	TGCAGCGTTATAGGGGGACAGTGGGACCCCAGTTCAGAGCAGTACTTC	CSVIGGQWDPSSEQYF
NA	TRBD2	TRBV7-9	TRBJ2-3	TGTGCCAGCAGCTCCCCTAGGCAACGGGAGGGCCCAGATACGCAGTATTTT	CASSSPRQREGPDTQYF
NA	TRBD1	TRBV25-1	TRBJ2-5	TGTGCCAGCAGTGAATTTTGGGACAGGAAAGAGACCCAGTACTTC	CASSEFWDRKETQYF
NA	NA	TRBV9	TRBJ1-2	TGTGCCAGCAGCCACCCGCTCCGTGATCTTCGGAACTATGGCTACACCTTC	CASSHPLRDLRNYGYTF
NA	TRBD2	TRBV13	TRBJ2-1	TGTGCCAGCAGCCCTAATCGACTAGCCGAGCAGTTCTTC	CASSPNRLAEQFF
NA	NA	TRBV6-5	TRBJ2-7	TGTGCCAGCAGTTACTCGCGCAGGGGAAACGAGCAGTACTTC	CASSYSRRGNEQYF
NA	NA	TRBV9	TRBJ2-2	TGTGCCAGCAGCGGGCGGGACAGCCGGGCCGGGGAGCTGTTTTTT	CASSGRDSRAGELFF
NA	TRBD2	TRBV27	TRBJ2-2	TGTGCCAGCGAAATCCCGGGAGGGGCTGACACCGGGGAGCTGTTTTTT	CASEIPGGADTGELFF
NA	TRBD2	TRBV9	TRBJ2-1	TGTGCCAGCAGCCTAAGCGGGAGGGCCCCCCACAATGAGCAGTTCTTC	CASSLSGRAPHNEQFF
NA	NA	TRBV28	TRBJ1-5	TGTGCCAGCAGTCCGTTGAGGGTCCATCAGCCCCAGCATTTT	CASSPLRVHQPQHF
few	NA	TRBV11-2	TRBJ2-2	TGTGCCAGCAGCTGGAACAGGGTTACCGGGGAGCTGTTTTTT	CASSWNRVTGELFF